Below are 8 T cell receptor beta chains sequenced from a single sample in a study of shared clonotypes between healthy human individuals. The data were produced by immunoSEQ multiplex PCR, yet TCRdb's version contains in-frame clones alone and is incomplete. The data contain under 650,000 clones, 90% to 96% of them singletons. The sequencing input was naive CD4+ T cells sorted from blood. Subset reported: CD45RA+ positively selected. The receptors derive from a woman in her thirties in good health.

This clone has more than one count but fewer than ten. The chain links TRBV7-9 to TRBJ2-7; D is perhaps TRBD2 (5 bases). V was trimmed by 7 bases and J by 12 bases, leaving 16 bases between them. This CDR3 contains 11 residues. Per the germline V gene, CDR1 is SEHNR and CDR2 is FQNEAQ (reference sequence). The CDR3 protein is CASTLVEEWYF. The CDR3 coding sequence is TGTGCCAGCACCCTAGTGGAGGAATGGTACTTC.

This chain uses TRBV4-1 with TRBJ2-1, with TRBD2 matching over 7 bases. V trimming: 1 base; J trimming: 6 bases; junction bases outside the gene matches: 18. The CDR3 is 19 residues long. Germline V gives CDR1 MGHRA, CDR2 YSYEKL. The CDR3 nucleotides are TGCGCCAGCAGCCAAGGAGGAGGGCCTAGCGGATGGGTAGGCAATGAGCAGTTCTTC. Translating it yields CASSQGGGPSGWVGNEQFF.

V usage is TRBV2 and J usage is TRBJ2-7; 12 bases line up with TRBD2. Germline V gives CDR1 SNHLY, CDR2 FYNNEI. CDR3 size: 14 residues. J gave up 4 bases and V 6 bases, and 4 bases lay outside the gene matches. CDR3 sequence: CASRGTSGRYEQYF. The DNA of the CDR3 is TGTGCCAGCAGGGGGACTAGCGGGCGGTACGAGCAGTACTTC.

The chain is built from TRBV19 and TRBJ1-1; 10 bases match TRBD1. J gave up 6 bases and V 8 bases, and 6 bases lay outside the gene matches. Germline V gives CDR1 LNHDA, CDR2 SQIVND (reference sequence). The CDR3 is 13 residues long. CDR3 sequence reads: CASVDRGHSEAFF. CDR3 coding DNA: TGTGCCAGTGTAGACAGGGGGCACTCTGAAGCTTTCTTT.

The V call is TRBV29-1, the J call TRBJ2-7; unclear D gene. V dropped 6 bases and J dropped 0 bases, with 12 bases sitting between them. CDR1 is SQVTM, CDR2 ANQGSEA, per germline. This CDR3 region has 13 residues. CDR3 coding DNA: TGCAGCGTAACGACAAGGAGCTCCTACGAGCAGTACTTC. Translation gives CSVTTRSSYEQYF.

V and J are TRBV7-8 and TRBJ2-7, with TRBD2 identical over 9 bases. The CDR3 is 15 residues long. CDR1 and CDR2 (germline): SGHVS, FQNEAQ. Trimming cost V 5 bases and J 7 bases; bases outside gene matches: 12. DNA for the CDR3: TGTGCCAGCAGCCTGGAGGAGCTAGCGGGATTTGAGCAGTACTTC. Encoded protein: CASSLEELAGFEQYF.

This rearrangement joins TRBV30 to TRBJ2-1, with D possibly being TRBD2 (6 bases). The CDR3 contains 17 residues. Germline lookup yields CDR1 GTSNPN and CDR2 SVGIG (reference sequence). The ends were cut back, 2 bases at V and 0 bases at J, with 17 bases in the middle. The DNA for the CDR3 is TGTGCCTGGAGTCCCACCGTGGCGGGGAGCTCCTACAATGAGCAGTTCTTC. Encoded protein: CAWSPTVAGSSYNEQFF.

This chain connects TRBV6-4 to TRBJ2-7, with TRBD2 identical over 9 bases. V lost 5 bases, J lost 4 bases, and 3 bases stayed unmatched. CDR1 MRHNA and CDR2 SNTAGT come from the germline V gene. This CDR3 is 13 amino acids long. The CDR3 reads CASSKGLAYEQYF. The CDR3 nucleotides read TGTGCCAGCAGTAAGGGACTAGCTTACGAGCAGTACTTC.